A few counts support the clone carrying this TCR beta chain. The data stem from a study of T cells after yellow fever vaccination. With 2 bases clipped from V and 5 bases from J, the junction kept 4 bases outside the gene matches. The CDR3 is 13 residues long. Germline CDR1 and CDR2: DFQATT and SNEGSKA (reference sequence). TCRdb passed the 5' RACE reads through MiXCR, listing each CDR3 protein once. The sample lists under 500,000 distinct CDR3 sequences; around 20% were seen once. This clonotype was sampled from a man aged 18 to 29 who received the YFV17D yellow fever vaccine. The sequenced sample was PBMCs, obtained before the yellow fever booster vaccination. The V call is TRBV20-1, the J call TRBJ2-3, with 7 nucleotides matching TRBD1. The CDR3 reads CSARYRGEDTQYF. CDR3 coding DNA: TGCAGTGCTAGATACAGGGGCGAAGATACGCAGTATTTT.